The entry below describes one T cell receptor beta chain. Its target is not known. Compared with germline, one end of the junction differs, possibly owing to a read error. This entry is derived from a study of blood T cells in healthy people across ages. The study's findings and limits: Estimates based on one million T cells were treated as lower bounds. Aged donors had fewer naive CD4+ cells and lower diversity than long-lived donors.

Together with a sample-barcoded 5' primer, a J-beta primer mix was included in a second PCR lasting about 6 to 11 cycles. Each CDR3 protein gets one entry after TCRdb re-called the 5' RACE reads with MiXCR. This table holds hundreds of thousands of distinct CDR3 sequences, approximately 30% found once. CDR1 SEHNR and CDR2 FQNEAQ come from the germline V gene (reference sequence). CDR3 length: 14 residues. Sequencing was performed on blood. V usage is TRBV7-9 and J usage is TRBJ2-1, with D perhaps matching TRBD1 (5 bases). This receptor was taken from an elderly woman in good health. The CDR3 loop is CVSSYQGEMNEQFF. The CDR3 DNA reads TGTGTCAGCAGCTACCAGGGTGAAATGAATGAGCAGTTCTTC.